A single sample is the source of the 16 T cell receptor beta chains below, sequenced in a study of technical replicates of blood from a handful of donors. The repertoire was sequenced with immunoSEQ multiplex PCR; TCRdb's copy has only in-frame clones and lacks some. The sample carries tens of thousands of clones, around 96% recorded once. Source material: T cells isolated from PBMCs. The receptors here all came from a human donor in good health.

The J gene is TRBJ2-6, the V gene TRBV28, with a tentative D call TRBD1 (5 bases). Per the germline V gene, CDR1 is MDHEN and CDR2 is SYDVKM. The germline V and J ends were trimmed by 5 bases and 0 bases, with 14 bases remaining between them. The CDR3 has 17 residues. The DNA for the CDR3 is TGTGCCAGCAGTGTCTTAAGGGGTAGCTCTGGGGCCAACGTCCTGACTTTC. Its protein is CASSVLRGSSGANVLTF.

J is TRBJ1-5 and V is TRBV19; D gene ambiguous. This CDR3 contains 15 residues. Trimming removed 1 base from V and 6 bases from J, with 13 bases in between. The germline V gene has CDR1 LNHDA and CDR2 SQIVND (reference sequence). This CDR3 reads CASSIGGGQAQPQHF. CDR3 DNA sequence: TGTGCCAGTAGTATAGGGGGAGGGCAGGCTCAGCCCCAGCATTTT.

The V gene is TRBV2, the J gene TRBJ1-1; 7 nucleotides line up with TRBD1. V was clipped by 6 bases and J by 5 bases; unmatched bases: 9. Germline lookup yields CDR1 SNHLY and CDR2 FYNNEI. This CDR3 has 14 residues. CDR3 sequence reads: CASRGSTGRTEAFF. DNA for the CDR3: TGTGCCAGCAGGGGCTCGACAGGGAGGACTGAAGCTTTCTTT.

V is TRBV4-2 and J is TRBJ2-2; 10 bases are a match to TRBD2. The CDR3 consists of 19 residues. Germline CDR1 is LGHNA and CDR2 is YNFKEQ. After removal of 2 bases from V and 0 bases from J, the junction contained 9 bases not matched to a gene. DNA of the CDR3: TGTGCCAGCAGCCAACCAAGGACTAGCGGACGCTCGAACACCGGGGAGCTGTTTTTT. Its protein product is CASSQPRTSGRSNTGELFF.

This clone has more than one count but fewer than ten. This sequence joins TRBV6-4 and TRBJ2-2; 14 nucleotides agree with TRBD2. CDR1 is MRHNA and CDR2 is SNTAGT in the germline V gene. V trimming: 5 bases; J trimming: 7 bases; junction bases outside the gene matches: 9. The length of the CDR3 is 17 residues. CDR3 residues: CASSRTSGGPERGELFF. CDR3 in DNA: TGTGCCAGCAGTCGGACTAGCGGGGGGCCCGAACGCGGGGAGCTGTTTTTT.

In its sample, this clone was seen once. The genes are TRBV5-1 and TRBJ2-3; 9 nucleotides line up with TRBD2. Germline-derived CDR1 and CDR2 are SGHRS and YFSETQ. This CDR3 is 16 amino acids long. Germline trimming cut 1 base from V and 2 bases from J; bases unmatched to any gene: 5. CDR3 protein: CASSLILAGDTDTQYF. CDR3 DNA sequence: TGCGCCAGCAGCTTGATATTAGCGGGAGACACAGATACGCAGTATTTT.

About this clone itself: Germline and junction disagree at one end, which may indicate a read error. The rearrangement links TRBV2 to TRBJ1-4, with D possibly matching TRBD1 (5 bases). Germline V gene lookup returns CDR1 SNHLY and CDR2 FYNNEI. The CDR3 length is 16 residues. This chain's CDR3 is CASSETAGILILEIVF. The CDR3 nucleotides read TGTGCCAGCAGTGAAACGGCAGGGATTTTAATTCTGGAGATTGTTTTT.

This chain joins TRBV29-1 and TRBJ2-6; no reliable D call. The CDR3 sequence is 12 residues long. Germline V gene data show CDR1 as SQVTM and CDR2 as ANQGSEA. V shed 6 bases and J shed 1 base, with 4 bases lying between them. The CDR3 DNA is TGCAGCGTCAGATCTGGGGCCAACGTCCTGACTTTC. The encoded protein is CSVRSGANVLTF.

This clone was counted a single time. This sequence joins TRBV28 and TRBJ2-7; 13 nucleotides match TRBD2. The CDR3 extends over 16 amino acids. Germline CDR1 MDHEN, CDR2 SYDVKM. V dropped 6 bases and J dropped 4; count of bases not matched to a gene: 9. The CDR3 DNA sequence: TGTGCCAGCAGGCCGGGGACTAGCGGGGACCGATACGAGCAGTACTTC. This encodes CASRPGTSGDRYEQYF.

The chain recombines TRBV15 with TRBJ2-2; 9 positions agree with TRBD2. The CDR3 runs 16 residues. Trimming removed 0 bases from V and 5 bases from J; junction bases left unmatched: 4. CDR1 is LNHNV and CDR2 is YYDKDF in the germline V gene (reference sequence). Here the CDR3 DNA reads TGTGCCACCAGCAGAGAGGCGGGGGGGCGGACCGGGGAGCTGTTTTTT. Encoded protein: CATSREAGGRTGELFF.

This clone has just one count. The chain is built from TRBV5-1 and TRBJ2-3, with D uncertain. Trimming stripped 7 bases from V and 0 bases from J, with 6 bases between. CDR1 SGHRS and CDR2 YFSETQ come from the germline V gene. The CDR3 covers 12 residues. CDR3 region: CASHSSTDTQYF. In nucleotides, the CDR3 is TGCGCCAGCCATTCAAGCACAGATACGCAGTATTTT.

CDR3 nucleotide sequence: TGTGCCAGCAGCCAACCAGGTGGAGGTTTAGGAAACACCATATATTTT. Residues: CASSQPGGGLGNTIYF. The chain has TRBV7-6 and TRBJ1-3; no reliable D call. V was trimmed by 5 bases and J by 4 bases, leaving 18 bases between them. This CDR3 has 16 amino acids. Germline V gene lookup returns CDR1 SGHVS and CDR2 FNYEAQ.

The J gene is TRBJ2-3, the V gene TRBV19, with TRBD2 matching 10 bases. The junction had 7 bases not matched to a gene; V was cut back by 1 base and J by 3 bases. The CDR3 consists of 17 residues. Germline V gene lookup returns CDR1 LNHDA and CDR2 SQIVND (reference sequence). CDR3 loop: CASSIGPAGGSTDTQYF. The CDR3 nucleotides read TGTGCCAGTAGTATAGGCCCAGCGGGGGGGTCAACAGATACGCAGTATTTT.

The rearrangement joins TRBV6-5 to TRBJ1-1, with unresolved D. Germline V gene lookup returns CDR1 MNHEY and CDR2 SVGAGI. This CDR3 spans 12 amino acids. The V end lost 5 bases, the J end lost 5 bases, and 9 bases lay between the germline ends. This CDR3 reads CASSNPGTEAFF. The DNA of the CDR3 is TGTGCCAGCAGTAACCCGGGAACTGAAGCTTTCTTT.

This chain joins TRBV6-1 and TRBJ2-7; 9 nucleotides agree with TRBD2. With V trimmed by 4 bases and J by 5 bases, 18 bases remained unmatched. The CDR3 length is 18 residues. Germline assignment: CDR1 MNHNS and CDR2 SASEGT. DNA of the CDR3: TGTGCCAGCAGTGTCGCGGCAGTGGCTAGCGGGACCAACCACGAGCAGTACTTC. Translation gives CASSVAAVASGTNHEQYF.

The chain uses TRBV2 and TRBJ2-7, with a tentative D call TRBD2 (6 bases). V was trimmed by 6 bases and J by 1 base, leaving 10 bases between them. The germline gives CDR1 SNHLY, CDR2 FYNNEI. The length of the CDR3 is 13 residues. Here the CDR3 reads CASRRRGSYEQYF. The DNA of the CDR3 is TGTGCCAGCAGGCGACGGGGGTCCTACGAGCAGTACTTC.